Below, 8 T cell receptor beta chains from the same sample are listed, as sequenced in a study of blood T cell repertoires in COVID-19. Repertoires were generated with immunoSEQ multiplex PCR, while TCRdb's copy carries only in-frame clones and drops some. The table lists 180,000 or so clones, approximately 81% of them singletons, with 4.9% in the top ten. Sequenced sample: peripheral blood. Every receptor here comes from an elderly woman with acute or convalescent COVID-19.

CDR3 sequence (DNA): TGTGCCAGTAGTATAGGGGGCGTTAATCAGCCCCAGCATTTT. Translated, it gives CASSIGGVNQPQHF. The chain has TRBV19 and TRBJ1-5, with D possibly being TRBD1 (5 bases). Germline CDR1 LNHDA, CDR2 SQIVND (reference sequence). Trimming shortened V by 1 base and J by 4 bases, and 8 bases separated the two germline ends. The CDR3 is made up of 14 amino acids.

This clone was seen only a few times. The chain has TRBV5-8 and TRBJ1-1; TRBD1 matches 9 bases. The J segment lost 3 bases and the V segment lost 4 bases, leaving 7 bases of the junction unmatched. The germline gives CDR1 SGHTS, CDR2 YDEGEE. This CDR3 region has 15 residues. The CDR3 region is CASSTGTGRDTEAFF. The CDR3 bases are TGTGCCAGCAGCACAGGGACAGGGAGGGACACTGAAGCTTTCTTT.

The rearrangement links TRBV4-1 to TRBJ1-5; 8 bases match TRBD1. V was pared by 2 bases and J by 6 bases, with 3 bases of the junction left unmatched. Germline CDR1 and CDR2: MGHRA and YSYEKL. This CDR3 spans 14 amino acids. CDR3 amino acids: CASSQQGAIQPQHF. The CDR3 bases are TGCGCCAGCAGCCAACAGGGGGCCATTCAGCCCCAGCATTTT.

This clone was picked up one time. V is TRBV14 and J is TRBJ1-5, with D uncertain. The V end lost 4 bases, the J end lost 2 bases, and 12 bases lay between the germline ends. The CDR3 consists of 15 residues. CDR1 is SGHDN and CDR2 is FVKESK in the germline V gene. In nucleotides, the CDR3 is TGTGCCAGCAGCCCCTTTGGGGAGGGCAATCAGCCCCAGCATTTT. It specifies CASSPFGEGNQPQHF.

The V call is TRBV28, the J call TRBJ2-7; tentatively, D is TRBD1 (7 bases). Trimming took off 2 bases at V and 4 bases at J, with 12 bases between the two ends. The length of the CDR3 is 14 residues. Germline V gene sequence: CDR1 MDHEN, CDR2 SYDVKM. In DNA, the CDR3 is TGTGCCAGCAGTTTACAGGGGGGTAGGTACGAGCAGTACTTC. It specifies CASSLQGGRYEQYF.

The rearrangement joins TRBV18 to TRBJ1-5; 7 bases are a match to TRBD1. This CDR3 has 14 residues. Germline V gene data show CDR1 as KGHSH and CDR2 as LQKENI. The trim removed 5 bases at V and 7 bases at J, leaving 8 bases unmatched. The CDR3, as DNA: TGTGCCAGCTCAGTCGACAGGGCAGCACAGCCCCAGCATTTT. Its protein is CASSVDRAAQPQHF.

The gene calls are TRBV4-2 and TRBJ1-4, with 8 bases matching TRBD1. With 4 bases clipped from V and 8 bases from J, the junction kept 18 bases outside the gene matches. The CDR3 length is 18 residues. Germline CDR1 is LGHNA and CDR2 is YNFKEQ. The CDR3 DNA sequence: TGTGCCAGCAGCCGTGCGACTTCGGGGGGCAGGGGGCTCGAAAAACTGTTTTTT. It specifies CASSRATSGGRGLEKLFF.

The CDR3 here is CASSLVDGAGYGQFF. CDR3 nucleotide sequence: TGCGCCAGCAGCTTGGTCGACGGAGCGGGATATGGCCAGTTCTTC. V and J are TRBV5-1 and TRBJ2-1; 7 nucleotides align to TRBD2. V lost 0 bases, J lost 13 bases, and 13 bases stayed unmatched. Germline CDR1 SGHRS, CDR2 YFSETQ. The CDR3 has 15 residues.